This entry lists 26 T cell receptor beta chains sequenced from one sample in a study of T cells in Graves' hyperthyroidism and ophthalmopathy. Regions amplified from RNA transcripts were the TCR beta CDR3 regions. A set of HTBI primers served as the primers for a first-round RT-PCR of the TCR CDR3. A single record per CDR3 protein comes from TCRdb applying MiXCR to the multiplex PCR reads. The sample yields around 610,000 distinct CDR3 sequences, 14% to 15% seen once. The sequenced sample was blood. These receptors were obtained from a woman aged 40 to 50 with Graves' ophthalmopathy.

This clonotype was seen many times. The gene calls are TRBV25-1 and TRBJ2-5; no clear D. There are 14 residues in the CDR3. Trimming took off 1 base at V and 1 base at J, with 7 bases between the two ends. CDR1 and CDR2 from the germline V gene are MGHDK and SYGVNS. The CDR3 spells CASSELLTQETQYF. For the CDR3, the DNA is TGTGCCAGCAGTGAATTGTTGACCCAAGAGACCCAGTACTTC.

This clonotype was found many times. This chain links TRBV6-2 or TRBV6-3 with TRBJ1-3; no clear D gene. CDR1 MNHEY and CDR2 SVGEGT come from the germline V gene. With 2 bases removed from V and 0 bases from J, the gap between germline ends came to 8 bases. This CDR3 has 15 residues. In DNA, the CDR3 is TGTGCCAGCAGTTACGACGGGAGCTCTGGAAACACCATATATTTT. Protein: CASSYDGSSGNTIYF.

A few counts support this clonotype. J is TRBJ1-2 and V is TRBV7-9; D not resolved. The V and J ends lost 2 bases and 4 bases respectively, with 8 bases between them. This CDR3 region has 13 residues. Germline values: CDR1 SEHNR, CDR2 FQNEAQ (reference sequence). CDR3 coding DNA: TGTGCCAGCAGCTTATTTGCCGGCTATGGCTACACCTTC. Its protein is CASSLFAGYGYTF.

This clonotype was found once. This may be a read error: a much more frequent sequence differs by one nucleotide. CDR3 in DNA: TGTGTCAGCACCCCGACAGTGAACACTGAAGCTTCCTTT. Translating it yields CVSTPTVNTEASF. The chain recombines TRBV6-1 with TRBJ1-1, with a weak D call TRBD1 (5 bases). Germline lookup yields CDR1 MNHNS and CDR2 SASEGT. This CDR3 is built from 13 residues.

In its sample, this clonotype was seen many times. This chain's CDR3 is CASSYSRGTGGAAQYF. CDR3 bases: TGTGCCAGCAGTTACTCGAGGGGTACGGGTGGTGCGGCCCAGTACTTC. The V call is TRBV6-5, the J call TRBJ2-5, with D tentatively TRBD1 or TRBD2 (5 bases each). This CDR3 is built from 16 residues. Trimming took 0 bases from V and 9 from J, leaving 20 bases between them. CDR1 and CDR2 from the germline V gene are MNHEY and SVGAGI.

This clonotype has ten or more counts. In DNA form, the CDR3 reads TGTGCCAGCAGCTTCGACAGGGTCTTGGGCTATGGCTACACCTTC. It specifies CASSFDRVLGYGYTF. This sequence joins TRBV11-1 and TRBJ1-2; the match to TRBD1 covers 7 bases. This CDR3 is 15 amino acids long. The trim removed 3 bases at V and 4 bases at J, leaving 8 bases unmatched. Per the germline V gene, CDR1 is SGHAT and CDR2 is FQDESV (reference sequence).

The chain joins TRBV20-1 to TRBJ1-1, with 7 bases identical to TRBD1. Trimming took 4 bases from V and 2 from J; bases not matched to a gene: 4. CDR1 DFQATT and CDR2 SNEGSKA come from the germline V gene (reference sequence). The CDR3 has 13 residues. The chain's CDR3 is CSAIEGANTEAFF. The CDR3, as DNA: TGCAGTGCTATCGAGGGGGCTAACACTGAAGCTTTCTTT.

This clonotype was detected ten times or more. The J gene is TRBJ2-2, the V gene TRBV5-1, with TRBD1 matching 9 bases. The germline V gene has CDR1 SGHRS and CDR2 YFSETQ. V lost 5 bases, J lost 6 bases, and 8 bases stayed unmatched. This CDR3 spans 15 amino acids. The CDR3 protein is CASRSRDRVAGELFF. The CDR3, as DNA: TGCGCCAGCAGGTCCCGGGACAGGGTAGCCGGGGAGCTGTTTTTT.

The rearrangement joins TRBV6-5 to TRBJ2-7, with 8 bases that match TRBD2. The length of the CDR3 is 15 residues. Germline values: CDR1 MNHEY, CDR2 SVGAGI. V gave up 4 bases and J gave up 2 bases; unmatched junction bases: 7. The CDR3 bases are TGTGCCAGCAGTTTTAACCGAGCGGGGGCCTACGAGCAGTACTTC. It translates to CASSFNRAGAYEQYF.

At least ten counts were recorded for this clonotype. This chain links TRBV6-5 with TRBJ1-2, with D maybe TRBD1 (6 bases). The V and J ends lost 2 bases and 8 bases respectively, with 18 bases between them. The CDR3 sequence is 15 residues long. Germline CDR1 is MNHEY and CDR2 is SVGAGI. CDR3 bases: TGTGCCAGCAGTTACCCACAGGGTTTATTTTACGGCTACACCTTC. It yields the protein CASSYPQGLFYGYTF.

This clonotype occurred many times. CDR3 residues: CAISAQSYEQYF. The CDR3 coding sequence is TGTGCCATCAGTGCACAGTCCTACGAGCAGTACTTC. The V and J genes are TRBV10-3 and TRBJ2-7, with D hard to call. Trimming left V 4 bases short and J 1 base short, with 5 bases between. The CDR3 runs 12 residues. CDR1 and CDR2 (germline): ENHRY, SYGVKD.

This clonotype was seen at least ten times. The chain links TRBV28 to TRBJ2-7; D gene uncertain. V shed 7 bases and J shed 5 bases, with 18 bases lying between them. Germline V lookup: CDR1 MDHEN, CDR2 SYDVKM. The CDR3 covers 14 residues. The CDR3 loop reads CASTTIPPNNEQYF. The CDR3 nucleotides are TGTGCCAGCACCACCATACCACCAAACAACGAGCAGTACTTC.

This clonotype was recorded a few times. The V call is TRBV5-1, the J call TRBJ2-5, with D perhaps TRBD1 (6 bases). The CDR3 consists of 16 residues. Trimming cost V 4 bases and J 4 bases, with 20 bases left between them. Germline assignment: CDR1 SGHRS and CDR2 YFSETQ. CDR3 DNA: TGCGCCAGCAGCGTAAGATCCCCAGGGGATGGAGAGACCCAGTACTTC. This sequence encodes CASSVRSPGDGETQYF.

The chain joins TRBV28 to TRBJ2-7, with 14 bases fitting TRBD2. The CDR3 has 16 residues. The trim removed 3 bases at V and 5 bases at J, leaving 6 bases unmatched. Germline loops: CDR1 MDHEN, CDR2 SYDVKM. This CDR3 is CASSFLGLAGANEQYF. The CDR3, as DNA: TGTGCCAGCAGTTTCCTGGGACTAGCGGGAGCAAACGAGCAGTACTTC.

The chain carries TRBV2 and TRBJ2-2; 7 nucleotides line up with TRBD1. Trimming took 3 bases from V and 6 from J; bases not matched to a gene: 7. The germline V gene encodes CDR1 SNHLY and CDR2 FYNNEI. The length of the CDR3 is 15 residues. CDR3 DNA: TGTGCCAGCAGTGACCTGTACAGGGGTTCCGGGGAGCTGTTTTTT. Protein sequence: CASSDLYRGSGELFF.

The chain couples TRBV30 to TRBJ2-2; 7 positions agree with TRBD2. Germline CDR1 is GTSNPN and CDR2 is SVGIG (reference sequence). V shed 3 bases and J 5 bases; nucleotides not matched to a gene: 3. The CDR3 covers 13 residues. In DNA form, the CDR3 reads TGTGCCTGGAGCCAGGGAGGGACCGGGGAGCTGTTTTTT. Encoded protein: CAWSQGGTGELFF.

The V gene is TRBV7-8, the J gene TRBJ2-1; TRBD1 matches 9 bases. CDR1 SGHVS and CDR2 FQNEAQ come from the germline V gene. The V and J ends lost 8 bases and 5 bases, in that order; junction bases with no gene match: 13. CDR3 length equals 16 residues. CDR3 residues: CASGAIRGQGNNEQFF. CDR3 bases: TGTGCCAGCGGCGCGATAAGGGGACAGGGCAACAATGAGCAGTTCTTC.

The J gene is TRBJ1-2, the V gene TRBV4-2, with TRBD1 matching 10 bases. This CDR3 contains 15 residues. J lost 4 bases, V lost 0 bases, and 2 bases had no gene match. From germline, CDR1 is LGHNA and CDR2 YNFKEQ. This CDR3 reads CASSQDWDRGYGYTF. The CDR3 DNA reads as TGTGCCAGCAGCCAAGATTGGGACAGGGGCTATGGCTACACCTTC.

This clonotype was counted many times. The chain combines TRBV5-1 with TRBJ2-5; D call uncertain. Trimming took 1 base from V and 5 from J, leaving 15 bases between them. The CDR3 is 15 amino acids. Per the germline V gene, CDR1 is SGHRS and CDR2 is YFSETQ. The CDR3, as DNA: TGCGCCAGCAGCTTGAACGTAGGGTTAGGGGAGACCCAGTACTTC. Protein product: CASSLNVGLGETQYF.

This clonotype was found many times. The rearrangement links TRBV30 to TRBJ2-5; 7 nucleotides match TRBD1. The CDR3 has 15 residues. The V segment lost 4 bases and the J segment 1 base; nucleotides outside the gene matches: 9. Per the germline V gene, CDR1 is GTSNPN and CDR2 is SVGIG (reference sequence). The CDR3: CAWNPGTAFQETQYF. The DNA for the CDR3 is TGTGCCTGGAATCCGGGGACAGCCTTCCAAGAGACCCAGTACTTC.

In this sample, this clonotype turned up a few times. This chain joins TRBV19 and TRBJ2-1, with D possibly matching TRBD2 (5 bases). With 1 base removed from V and 0 bases from J, the gap between germline ends came to 7 bases. There are 15 residues in the CDR3. Germline V CDR1 and CDR2: LNHDA, SQIVND (reference sequence). The DNA for the CDR3 is TGTGCCAGTAGTATAGGGGAGAGCTCCTACAATGAGCAGTTCTTC. Protein sequence: CASSIGESSYNEQFF.

This clonotype was seen only a few times. The missing conserved phenylalanine or tryptophan at the end of this CDR3 makes a read error likely. V and J are TRBV5-1 and TRBJ1-1; D gene ambiguous. Trimming cost V 0 bases and J 1 base, with 4 bases left between them. The germline V gene encodes CDR1 SGHRS and CDR2 YFSETQ. The CDR3 extends over 13 amino acids. The CDR3 DNA follows: TGCGCCAGCAGCTTGGGTTCGAACACTGAAGCTTTCTCT. This encodes CASSLGSNTEAFS.

This clonotype has at least ten counts. The rearrangement uses TRBV19 and TRBJ2-7; TRBD2 agrees at 8 bases. Per germline, CDR1 LNHDA and CDR2 SQIVND (reference sequence). The CDR3 covers 13 residues. With 5 bases clipped from V and 5 bases from J, the junction kept 5 bases outside the gene matches. CDR3 loop: CASSDTGLDEQYF. The CDR3 region has the DNA TGTGCCAGTAGTGATACGGGACTAGACGAGCAGTACTTC.

This sequence joins TRBV7-2 and TRBJ2-7, with TRBD1 identical over 8 bases. V lost 5 bases to trimming and J lost 2 bases; unmatched junction nucleotides: 8. The CDR3 is made up of 15 amino acids. Germline loops: CDR1 SGHTA, CDR2 FQGNSA. CDR3 DNA sequence: TGTGCCAGCAGCATCGGGACAGGAAACACCTACGAGCAGTACTTC. Encoded protein: CASSIGTGNTYEQYF.

This clonotype was counted many times. V gene TRBV11-1 combines with J gene TRBJ2-4, with TRBD1 as a possible D gene (7 bases). The CDR3 is 17 residues long. The V end was cut by 5 bases, the J end by 3 bases, with 20 bases between. The germline gives CDR1 SGHAT, CDR2 FQDESV (reference sequence). The CDR3 loop reads CASSPGTALEGKNIQYF. CDR3 nucleotides: TGTGCCAGCAGCCCAGGGACAGCCCTGGAGGGCAAAAACATTCAGTACTTC. Full variable domain (missing parts from reference TRBV11-1 and TRBJ2-4): EAEVAQSPRYKITEKSQAVAFWCDPISGHATLYWYRQILGQGPELLVQFQDESVVDDSQLPKDRFSAERLKGVDSTLKIQPAELGDSAMYLCASSPGTALEGKNIQYFGAGTRLSVL.

The chain recombines TRBV6-2 or TRBV6-3 with TRBJ1-5; 11 bases are shared with TRBD1. This CDR3 comprises 17 residues. The V gene's germline CDR1 is MNHEY and CDR2 SVGEGT. J lost 1 base, V lost 8 bases, and 10 bases had no gene match. Here the CDR3 DNA reads TGTGCCAGCGACGCCAGGACAGGGGGCTGGAGCAATCAGCCCCAGCATTTT. Its protein is CASDARTGGWSNQPQHF.